The 23 T cell receptor beta chains below come from one sample, sequenced in a study of T cells in Graves' hyperthyroidism and ophthalmopathy. The source material, RNA transcripts, was used to amplify TCR beta CDR3 regions. Initially, a first-round RT-PCR of the TCR CDR3 employed the HTBI primer set. TCRdb re-called the multiplex PCR reads through MiXCR, storing one row per CDR3 protein. The sample shows about 400,000 distinct CDR3 sequences, approximately 15% of them seen only once. Sequenced material: blood. These receptors all stem from a man between 18 and 35 years old with Graves' ophthalmopathy.

This clonotype was found many times. The V call is TRBV5-1, the J call TRBJ2-1; no firm D call. V lost 4 bases and J 6 bases, leaving 8 bases between the germline ends. The V gene's germline CDR1 is SGHRS and CDR2 YFSETQ. The CDR3 is 12 residues long. The CDR3 loop is CASSEVGNEQFF. In nucleotides, the CDR3 is TGCGCCAGCAGCGAAGTAGGCAATGAGCAGTTCTTC.

Many counts were recorded for this clonotype. The gene calls are TRBV3-1 and TRBJ2-3; no clear D gene. The CDR3 runs 13 residues. V was clipped by 0 bases and J by 6 bases, with 7 bases between them. Germline-derived CDR1 and CDR2 are LGHDT and YNNKEL (reference sequence). The CDR3: CASSQDRRDTQYF. The CDR3 DNA sequence: TGTGCCAGCAGCCAAGACCGTCGGGATACGCAGTATTTT.

This clonotype has at least ten counts. V usage is TRBV20-1 and J usage is TRBJ2-1, with D uncertain. With 8 bases removed from V and 0 bases from J, the gap between germline ends came to 11 bases. The CDR3 is 13 amino acids. Per the germline V gene, CDR1 is DFQATT and CDR2 is SNEGSKA (reference sequence). This CDR3 is CSLSSSSYNEQFF. DNA for the CDR3: TGCAGTCTCAGCTCAAGCTCCTACAATGAGCAGTTCTTC.

The V call is TRBV14, the J call TRBJ2-7; 7 bases line up with TRBD1. The germline V gene encodes CDR1 SGHDN and CDR2 FVKESK. The CDR3 is 16 residues long. J lost 3 bases, V lost 1 base, and 9 bases had no gene match. As DNA, the CDR3 is TGTGCCAGCAGCCAAGGGCGTTGGCAGGGGGACTACGAGCAGTACTTC. This sequence encodes CASSQGRWQGDYEQYF.

This clonotype was picked up many times. The V gene is TRBV7-2, the J gene TRBJ2-5, with a weak D call TRBD1 (5 bases). Germline V gene data show CDR1 as SGHTA and CDR2 as FQGNSA. CDR3 size: 12 residues. The V and J ends lost 4 bases and 4 bases respectively, with 7 bases between them. CDR3 sequence: CASSWGGETQYF. CDR3 in DNA: TGTGCCAGCAGCTGGGGCGGAGAGACCCAGTACTTC.

On this clonotype: A read error may explain this, as a much larger clone is one base away. The rearrangement joins TRBV6-1 to TRBJ2-7, with D perhaps assigned TRBD1 or TRBD2 (5 bases each). The CDR3 is 15 residues long. Per the germline V gene, CDR1 is MNHNS and CDR2 is SASEGT. The CDR3 DNA reads TGTGCCAGCAGTGAAGGAACCCAGGGAGCCTACGGGCAGTACTTC. Translated, it gives CASSEGTQGAYGQYF.

This clonotype was seen repeatedly, ten times or more. The V call is TRBV11-1, the J call TRBJ2-5, with D tentatively TRBD2 (6 bases). Germline CDR1 reads SGHAT; CDR2 reads FQDESV (reference sequence). The germline V and J ends were trimmed by 3 bases and 2 bases, with 13 bases remaining between them. The CDR3 spans 15 residues. The CDR3 bases are TGTGCCAGCAGCTTTATGGAGGGCCCACAAGAGACCCAGTACTTC. Its protein is CASSFMEGPQETQYF. The whole variable domain, remainder taken from reference TRBV11-1 and TRBJ2-5, is EAEVAQSPRYKITEKSQAVAFWCDPISGHATLYWYRQILGQGPELLVQFQDESVVDDSQLPKDRFSAERLKGVDSTLKIQPAELGDSAMYLCASSFMEGPQETQYFGPGTRLLVL.

This clonotype was counted ten times or more. This chain connects TRBV6-1 to TRBJ2-1; D is ambiguous. Germline assignment: CDR1 MNHNS and CDR2 SASEGT. Trimming shortened V by 7 bases and J by 5 bases, and 15 bases separated the two germline ends. This CDR3 spans 14 amino acids. The CDR3 spells CASNSWKGNNEQFF. The CDR3 DNA sequence: TGTGCCAGCAATTCCTGGAAAGGGAACAATGAGCAGTTCTTC.

V and J are TRBV9 and TRBJ2-7; D remains ambiguous. The CDR3 is 14 residues long. V was trimmed by 0 bases and J by 2 bases, leaving 9 bases between them. Germline V gene sequence: CDR1 SGDLS, CDR2 YYNGEE. CDR3 DNA sequence: TGTGCCAGCAGCGTAGGCGGAACCCCCTACGAGCAGTACTTC. Translated: CASSVGGTPYEQYF.

This clonotype was observed at least ten times. The J gene is TRBJ2-3, the V gene TRBV18; D gene unclear. The CDR3 runs to 15 residues. V gave up 0 bases and J gave up 2 bases, with 9 bases separating them. Germline assignment: CDR1 KGHSH and CDR2 LQKENI. The CDR3: CASSPPQTPTDTQYF. Here the CDR3 DNA reads TGTGCCAGCTCACCACCCCAAACACCCACAGATACGCAGTATTTT.

This clonotype is a singleton in its sample. Sequence at one end of the junction differs from germline and may be a read error. The V call is TRBV2, the J call TRBJ2-1; tentatively, D is TRBD1 or TRBD2 (5 bases each). The CDR3 loop spans 11 amino acids. CDR1 and CDR2 (germline): SNHLY, FYNNEI. DNA of the CDR3: TGTACCAGCTCCCCGAGGGACGTACAGTTCTTC. Translation gives CTSSPRDVQFF. The full variable domain, its missing parts supplied by reference TRBV2 and TRBJ2-1, is EPEVTQTPSHQVTQMGQEVILRCVPISNHLYFYWYRQILGQKVEFLVSFYNNEISEKSEIFDDQFSVERPDGSNFTLKIRSTKLEDSAMYFCTSSPRDVQFFGPGTRLTVL.

This clonotype has just a few counts. The chain uses TRBV4-1 and TRBJ2-3; D is possibly TRBD1 or TRBD2 (5 bases each). The CDR3 has 17 amino acids. Trimming shortened V by 2 bases and J by 4 bases, and 19 bases separated the two germline ends. The germline V gene encodes CDR1 MGHRA and CDR2 YSYEKL. The CDR3 loop reads CASSQSGTTMGADTQYF. CDR3 bases: TGCGCCAGCAGCCAAAGTGGGACGACTATGGGGGCAGATACGCAGTATTTT.

In this sample, this clonotype turned up many times. The chain couples TRBV18 to TRBJ2-3; D perhaps matches TRBD1 (5 bases). Germline V CDR1 and CDR2: KGHSH, LQKENI. This CDR3 region has 14 residues. Trimming removed 4 bases at V and 2 bases at J, with 10 bases between. CDR3 loop: CASSLDTYTDTQYF. In nucleotides, the CDR3 is TGTGCCAGCTCACTGGACACATACACAGATACGCAGTATTTT. The entire variable domain, with the rest obtained from reference TRBV18 and TRBJ2-3, is as follows: NAGVMQNPRHLVRRRGQEARLRCSPMKGHSHVYWYRQLPEEGLKFMVYLQKENIIDESGMPKERFSAEFPKEGPSILRIQQVVRGDSAAYFCASSLDTYTDTQYFGPGTRLTVL.

This clonotype showed up many times. V usage is TRBV18 and J usage is TRBJ2-7, with TRBD1 matching 7 bases. Germline values: CDR1 KGHSH, CDR2 LQKENI. V shed 3 bases and J 9 bases; nucleotides not matched to a gene: 14. The CDR3 covers 15 residues. The DNA for the CDR3 is TGTGCCAGCTCACCTACAGGGACAGACGTAGGCGTGCAGTACTTC. Protein product: CASSPTGTDVGVQYF.

This clonotype has ten or more counts. This chain uses TRBV18 with TRBJ1-2; D is perhaps TRBD1 (5 bases). The CDR3 has 14 amino acids. V was pared by 2 bases and J by 2 bases, with 9 bases between. Germline CDR1 is KGHSH and CDR2 is LQKENI. CDR3 sequence: CASSPGTQNYGYTF. The CDR3 coding sequence is TGTGCCAGCTCACCAGGGACTCAAAACTATGGCTACACCTTC.

This clonotype was seen repeatedly, ten times or more. The rearrangement links TRBV6-2 or TRBV6-3 to TRBJ2-5, with 7 bases identical to TRBD1. The CDR3 runs 14 residues. CDR1 is MNHEY and CDR2 is SVGEGT in the germline V gene. Trimming took 6 bases from V and 5 from J; bases not matched to a gene: 9. The DNA of the CDR3 is TGTGCCAGCAGCGAACAGACAGGGCTGGAGACCCAGTACTTC. This codes for CASSEQTGLETQYF.

This chain links TRBV20-1 with TRBJ1-3; the match to TRBD1 covers 8 bases. The germline V gene encodes CDR1 DFQATT and CDR2 SNEGSKA (reference sequence). V was pared by 6 bases and J by 8 bases, with 9 bases of the junction left unmatched. This CDR3 is built from 13 residues. The CDR3 nucleotides are TGCAGTGCCGCGGACAGGGAAGGTTACACCATATATTTT. The encoded protein is CSAADREGYTIYF.

This clonotype showed up many times. The V call is TRBV7-2, the J call TRBJ1-4, with unresolved D. V lost 5 bases and J 4 bases, leaving 14 bases between the germline ends. Looked up from germline, CDR1 is SGHTA and CDR2 is FQGNSA. This CDR3 contains 15 residues. Written as DNA, the CDR3 is TGTGCCAGCAGCCCTAGGAGTCAGCGTAATGAAAAACTGTTTTTT. This gives the protein CASSPRSQRNEKLFF.

This clonotype was counted many times. The genes are TRBV7-9 and TRBJ2-5; D remains ambiguous. V was shortened by 5 bases and J by 2 bases, with 21 bases between the two germline ends. Germline assignment: CDR1 SEHNR and CDR2 FQNEAQ (reference sequence). The CDR3 covers 17 residues. This chain's CDR3 is CASSGTASPSLQETQYF. The CDR3 nucleotides read TGTGCCAGCAGCGGTACAGCTAGTCCCTCCCTGCAAGAGACCCAGTACTTC.

The chain links TRBV10-3 to TRBJ2-7; TRBD2 agrees at 11 bases. Germline CDR1 is ENHRY and CDR2 is SYGVKD. The V and J ends lost 10 bases and 3 bases, in that order; junction bases with no gene match: 11. This CDR3 region has 15 residues. CDR3 loop: CATNDPGTSGYEQYF. The CDR3 nucleotides are TGTGCCACGAATGATCCCGGGACTAGCGGCTACGAGCAGTACTTC.

This clonotype was seen a few times. The chain carries TRBV20-1 and TRBJ1-6; the D gene is possibly TRBD1 (6 bases). With 6 bases removed from V and 0 bases from J, the gap between germline ends came to 15 bases. The CDR3 spans 16 residues. From germline, CDR1 is DFQATT and CDR2 SNEGSKA (reference sequence). CDR3 amino acids: CSASFLRGSYNSPLHF. In DNA, the CDR3 is TGCAGTGCGAGTTTTCTCAGGGGCTCCTATAATTCACCCCTCCACTTT.

At least ten counts were recorded for this clonotype. V is TRBV2 and J is TRBJ2-5, with D unresolved. V lost 4 bases to trimming and J lost 2 bases, with 14 bases between them. This CDR3 has 15 amino acids. From germline, CDR1 is SNHLY and CDR2 FYNNEI. The CDR3 spells CASSVGGVAQETQYF. The CDR3 coding sequence is TGTGCCAGCAGTGTAGGTGGAGTGGCACAAGAGACCCAGTACTTC.

The V call is TRBV25-1, the J call TRBJ2-3, with D possibly TRBD2 on 5 matching bases. The CDR3 runs to 15 residues. Germline V lookup: CDR1 MGHDK, CDR2 SYGVNS. Deletions cut 3 bases from V and 3 bases from J, with 13 bases between. This chain's CDR3 is CASSESGVITDTQYF. CDR3 DNA sequence: TGTGCCAGCAGTGAGAGCGGCGTTATAACAGATACGCAGTATTTT. Full variable domain (outside the CDR3, taken from reference TRBV25-1 and TRBJ2-3): EADIYQTPRYLVIGTGKKITLECSQTMGHDKMYWYQQDPGMELHLIHYSYGVNSTEKGDLSSESTVSRIRTEHFPLTLESARPSHTSQYLCASSESGVITDTQYFGPGTRLTVL.